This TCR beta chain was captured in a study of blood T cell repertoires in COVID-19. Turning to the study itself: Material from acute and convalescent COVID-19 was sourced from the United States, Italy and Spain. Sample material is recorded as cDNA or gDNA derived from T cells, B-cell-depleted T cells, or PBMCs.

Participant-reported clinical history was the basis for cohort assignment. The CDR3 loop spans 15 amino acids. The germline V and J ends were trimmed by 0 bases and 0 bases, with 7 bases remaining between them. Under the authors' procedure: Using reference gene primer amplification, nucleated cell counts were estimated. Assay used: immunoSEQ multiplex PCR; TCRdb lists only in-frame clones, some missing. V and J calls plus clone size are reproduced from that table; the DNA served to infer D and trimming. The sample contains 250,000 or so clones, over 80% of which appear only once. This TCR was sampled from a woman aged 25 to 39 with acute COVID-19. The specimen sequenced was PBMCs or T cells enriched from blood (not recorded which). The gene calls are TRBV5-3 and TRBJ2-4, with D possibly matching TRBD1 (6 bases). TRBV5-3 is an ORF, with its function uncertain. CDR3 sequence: CARSLDRVAKNIQYF. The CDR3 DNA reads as TGTGCCAGAAGCTTGGACAGGGTAGCCAAAAACATTCAGTACTTC.